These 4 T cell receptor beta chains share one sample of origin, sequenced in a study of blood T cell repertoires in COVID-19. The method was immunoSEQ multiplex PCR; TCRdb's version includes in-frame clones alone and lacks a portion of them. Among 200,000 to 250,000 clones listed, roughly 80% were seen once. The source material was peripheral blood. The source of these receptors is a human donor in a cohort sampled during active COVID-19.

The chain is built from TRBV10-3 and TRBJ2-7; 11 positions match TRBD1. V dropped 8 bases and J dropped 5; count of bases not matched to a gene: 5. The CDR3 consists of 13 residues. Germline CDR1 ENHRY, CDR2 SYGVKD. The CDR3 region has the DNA TGTGCCATCGGCTGGACAGGGGGCCACGAGCAGTACTTC. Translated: CAIGWTGGHEQYF.

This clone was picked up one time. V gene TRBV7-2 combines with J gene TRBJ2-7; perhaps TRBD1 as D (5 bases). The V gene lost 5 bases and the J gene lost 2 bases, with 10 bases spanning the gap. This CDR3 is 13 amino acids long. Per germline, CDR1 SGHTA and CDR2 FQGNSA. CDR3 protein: CASSPGNTYEQYF. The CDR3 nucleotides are TGTGCCAGCAGCCCAGGGAATACCTACGAGCAGTACTTC.

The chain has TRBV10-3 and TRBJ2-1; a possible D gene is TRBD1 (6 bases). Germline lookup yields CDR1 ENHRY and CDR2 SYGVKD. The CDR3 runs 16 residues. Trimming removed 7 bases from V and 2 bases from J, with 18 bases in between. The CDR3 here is CAITDIRTVPYNEQFF. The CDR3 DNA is TGTGCCATCACCGATATCCGGACAGTCCCCTACAATGAGCAGTTCTTC.

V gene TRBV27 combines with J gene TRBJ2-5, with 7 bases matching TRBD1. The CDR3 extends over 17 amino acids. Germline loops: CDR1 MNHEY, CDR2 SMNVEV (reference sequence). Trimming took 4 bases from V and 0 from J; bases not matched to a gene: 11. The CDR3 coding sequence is TGTGCCAGCAGTTCACAGGGGCCTCCGGACTACCAAGAGACCCAGTACTTC. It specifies CASSSQGPPDYQETQYF.